These T cell receptor beta chains were read from a single sample in a study of cytomegalovirus exposure and HLA in healthy donors. Repertoires were generated with immunoSEQ multiplex PCR, while TCRdb's copy carries only in-frame clones and drops some. The profile shows approximately 180,000 clones, about three quarters of them singletons. The sample was PBMCs. The receptors come from a woman aged 25-40 years in good health and CMV-seropositive. The CDR3 runs from the conserved cysteine through the conserved F or W. A D gene is named only where the DNA matches it firmly. Size values are once, few and many counts, or a class for expanded clones, and some rows have none.

v_gene	abundance	d_gene	len	j_gene	CDR3nt	CDR3aa
TRBV9	NA	NA	14	TRBJ2-3	TGTGCCAGCAGCGTAGCGGAGGCTCCAGATACGCAGTATTTT	CASSVAEAPDTQYF
TRBV6-4	NA	TRBD2	13	TRBJ2-3	TGTGCCAGCAGTGATGGGACTATGGATACGCAGTATTTT	CASSDGTMDTQYF
TRBV30	NA	NA	13	TRBJ1-1	TGTGCCTGGAGTGCGACAGGTTACGGTGAAGCTTTCTTT	CAWSATGYGEAFF
TRBV7-9	NA	NA	16	TRBJ2-3	TGTGCCAGCAGCTTAACCGGGACTCTATTCACAGATACGCAGTATTTT	CASSLTGTLFTDTQYF
TRBV10-1	NA	NA	14	TRBJ2-7	TGCGCCAGCAGTGATCAGGGTATGTCCTACGAGCAGTACTTC	CASSDQGMSYEQYF
TRBV5-1	NA	NA	14	TRBJ1-1	TGCGCCAGCAGCTTGCTGTCGGGGAACACTGAAGCTTTCTTT	CASSLLSGNTEAFF
TRBV11-2	few	TRBD2	18	TRBJ2-3	TGTGCCAGCAGCTATGGAACGTTCGGCGGGAGAGCCACAGATACGCAGTATTTT	CASSYGTFGGRATDTQYF
TRBV12-5	NA	TRBD1	15	TRBJ1-1	TGTGCTAGTGGTTCTACAGGGGGATCGAACACTGAAGCTTTCTTT	CASGSTGGSNTEAFF
TRBV6-5	once	NA	13	TRBJ1-2	TGTGCCAGCAGTTACTACGGACAGTCCTTTTACACCTTC	CASSYYGQSFYTF
TRBV5-1	NA	NA	14	TRBJ1-4	TGCGCCAGCAGCTATGGGACATCAAATGAAAAACTGTTTTTT	CASSYGTSNEKLFF
TRBV5-4	NA	TRBD1	14	TRBJ2-1	TGTGCCAGCGGAGGGGACAGGGTCTACAATGAGCAGTTCTTC	CASGGDRVYNEQFF
TRBV7-7	NA	TRBD2	16	TRBJ2-2	TGTGCCAGCCTAGAGGGGACAGCGGGAGGGGCCGGGGAGCTGTTTTTT	CASLEGTAGGAGELFF
TRBV11-3	NA	NA	14	TRBJ2-1	TGTGCCAGCAGCCCAACTACAGGGAAAAATGAGCAGTTCTTC	CASSPTTGKNEQFF
TRBV4-1	NA	TRBD2	15	TRBJ2-7	TGCGCCAGCAGCCCACCCCTAGCGGGAGGGCTCGAGCAGTACTTC	CASSPPLAGGLEQYF
TRBV5-4	NA	TRBD2	15	TRBJ2-3	TGTGCCAGCAGCTTGACTAGCGGGAGAACAGATACGCAGTATTTT	CASSLTSGRTDTQYF
TRBV15	NA	TRBD2	17	TRBJ2-1	TGTGCCACCAGCAGAGATTGGGCTAGCGGGAGTGGGAATGAGCAGTTCTTC	CATSRDWASGSGNEQFF
TRBV4-1	NA	TRBD2	16	TRBJ2-3	TGCGCCAGCAGCCAAGATAGCGGGAGGGCTCGGGATACGCAGTATTTT	CASSQDSGRARDTQYF
TRBV6-5	NA	NA	14	TRBJ1-3	TGTGCCAGCAGGCTCGGACAGCATGGGGCCACCATATATTTT	CASRLGQHGATIYF
TRBV15	NA	TRBD2	22	TRBJ2-4	TGTGCCACCAGCAGAGATGGAGGGCCCGCGACTAGCGGGAGGGCCAGGGTAAACATTCAGTACTTC	CATSRDGGPATSGRARVNIQYF